Here is one T cell receptor beta chain with its context. Its cognate antigen is unknown. This sample is drawn from a study of post-analysis software for immune sequencing data. Study information: The courses of disease that were included comprised relapsing-remitting, secondary progressive and progressive-relapsing multiple sclerosis. Study-wide results and caveats: About 5 TRBV segments (TRBV5-6, TRBV5-1 and TRBV20-1 among them) occurred more frequently in patients than in controls.

Each TCR beta cDNA library carried unique molecular identifiers. TCRdb redid the calling of the PCR reads with MiXCR, one entry per CDR3 protein. This table has some 690,000 distinct CDR3 sequences, 59% appearing once. V was shortened by 3 bases and J by 0 bases, with 10 bases between the two germline ends. CDR3 length: 15 amino acids. Germline V gene data show CDR1 as SGHTA and CDR2 as FQGNSA. The sequence derives from a girl under 10 years old with multiple sclerosis. The source material was blood. The rearrangement joins TRBV7-2 to TRBJ2-3; perhaps TRBD2 as D (5 bases). The CDR3 DNA follows: TGTGCCAGCAGCTTCGGGGAAACTAGCACAGATACGCAGTATTTT. This gives the protein CASSFGETSTDTQYF.